This passage covers 22 T cell receptor beta chains from one sample sequenced in a study of molecular identifiers for immune sequencing clone quantification. Each CDR3 protein gets one entry after TCRdb re-called the PCR reads with MiXCR. The table shows 460,000 or so distinct CDR3 sequences, with around 23% occurring only once. The sequenced sample was naive CD8+ T cells from blood, with Jurkat cell RNA spiked in. Subset denoted: FACS-sorted CD8+CD4-CCR7+CD45RA+ naive T cells. All receptors come from a human donor in good health. Some libraries in this study had Jurkat cell RNA spiked in.

There are many counts of this clonotype. The rearrangement uses TRBV12-3 or TRBV12-4 and TRBJ1-5; D is possibly TRBD1 (5 bases). This CDR3 region has 15 residues. Trimming pared 5 bases from V and 3 bases from J, leaving 14 bases between. Here the CDR3 reads CASSHGPGVNQPQHF. The CDR3 DNA sequence: TGTGCCAGCAGTCACGGGCCGGGGGTCAATCAGCCCCAGCATTTT.

The table lists this clonotype with a few counts. The rearrangement joins TRBV7-9 to TRBJ1-6; 9 bases are shared with TRBD1. CDR3 size: 17 residues. Germline lookup yields CDR1 SEHNR and CDR2 FQNEAQ (reference sequence). V lost 2 bases to trimming and J lost 6 bases; unmatched junction nucleotides: 8. The CDR3 sequence is CASSLTTGGFGNSPLHF. The CDR3 nucleotides are TGTGCCAGCAGCTTAACTACAGGGGGCTTTGGTAATTCACCCCTCCACTTT. Using reference TRBV7-9 and TRBJ1-6 for the parts outside the CDR3, the full variable domain is DTGVSQNPRHKITKRGQNVTFRCDPISEHNRLYWYRQTLGQGPEFLTYFQNEAQLEKSRLLSDRFSAERPKGSFSTLEIQRTEQGDSAMYLCASSLTTGGFGNSPLHFGNGTRLTVT.

The sample holds many counts of this clonotype. The rearrangement links TRBV7-8 to TRBJ1-5; D remains unclear. V shed 4 bases and J shed 3 bases, with 7 bases lying between them. CDR3 length: 13 amino acids. Per germline, CDR1 SGHVS and CDR2 FQNEAQ. The CDR3 region has the DNA TGTGCCAGCAGCTCCAGCATCAATCAGCCCCAGCATTTT. Amino acids: CASSSSINQPQHF.

The table lists this clonotype with many counts. This chain joins TRBV13 and TRBJ2-3, with 11 nucleotides matching TRBD2. This CDR3 contains 16 residues. Germline V gene lookup returns CDR1 PRHDT and CDR2 FYEKMQ (reference sequence). V was clipped by 3 bases and J by 2 bases; unmatched bases: 4. The CDR3 nucleotides read TGTGCCAGCAGCTTCTCACTAGCGGGGGTCACAGATACGCAGTATTTT. This translates into CASSFSLAGVTDTQYF.

This clonotype was picked up many times. The chain is built from TRBV24-1 and TRBJ1-1; weak D call: TRBD1 (5 bases). CDR3 length equals 12 residues. Germline loops: CDR1 KGHDR, CDR2 SFDVKD. Trimming stripped 8 bases from V and 6 bases from J, with 12 bases between. CDR3 in amino acids: CATNSEQAEAFF. The CDR3 region has the DNA TGTGCCACCAACTCGGAACAGGCTGAAGCTTTCTTT.

As to this clonotype: This may stem from a read error, because a much larger clone lies one nucleotide away. The chain carries TRBV7-6 and TRBJ2-5; 7 bases align to TRBD1. The ends lost 8 bases at V and 7 bases at J; junction bases unmatched: 16. Germline assignment: CDR1 SGHVS and CDR2 FNYEAQ. The CDR3 contains 15 residues. The CDR3 loop reads CASGSFTGARGTQYF. The CDR3 nucleotides are TGTGCCAGCGGCTCCTTCACAGGGGCTCGAGGGACCCAGTACTTC.

The chain has TRBV30 and TRBJ2-3, with D tentatively TRBD1 (5 bases). The V and J ends lost 0 bases and 2 bases respectively, with 9 bases between them. Germline CDR1 reads GTSNPN; CDR2 reads SVGIG (reference sequence). This CDR3 contains 14 residues. The CDR3 DNA sequence: TGTGCCTGGAGTGTACAGGAGCTCACAGATACGCAGTATTTT. This sequence encodes CAWSVQELTDTQYF.

The CDR3 DNA reads TGTGCCAGCAGTTTATCGGCGGGAGCTACAGATACGCAGTATTTT. It yields the protein CASSLSAGATDTQYF. This chain joins TRBV27 and TRBJ2-3, with TRBD2 identical over 7 bases. Germline V CDR1 and CDR2: MNHEY, SMNVEV (reference sequence). This CDR3 has 15 amino acids. V dropped 0 bases and J dropped 3; count of bases not matched to a gene: 3.

The chain couples TRBV7-9 to TRBJ2-1, with TRBD2 matching 7 bases. There are 17 residues in the CDR3. The V gene end was trimmed by 5 bases and the J gene end by 0 bases; junction bases not matched to a gene: 10. CDR1 and CDR2 (germline): SEHNR, FQNEAQ (reference sequence). DNA for the CDR3: TGTGCCAGCAGCCAAGGGGCAGAGCGGGGCTCCTACAATGAGCAGTTCTTC. Translated: CASSQGAERGSYNEQFF.

This clonotype was recorded at least ten times. The chain joins TRBV28 to TRBJ1-1; D call uncertain. Deletions cut 4 bases from V and 3 bases from J, with 3 bases between. The germline CDR1 and CDR2 sequences are MDHEN and SYDVKM. The CDR3 runs to 11 residues. CDR3 region: CASSYHTEAFF. The CDR3 bases are TGTGCCAGCAGTTACCACACTGAAGCTTTCTTT.

In this sample, this clonotype turned up many times. The CDR3 nucleotides read TGTGCCAGCAGAGACCCGGGACAGGGCCCTGACGAGCAGTACTTC. It translates to CASRDPGQGPDEQYF. This rearrangement joins TRBV2 to TRBJ2-7; 9 bases map to TRBD1. The CDR3 length is 15 residues. The junction had 11 bases not matched to a gene; V was cut back by 6 bases and J by 5 bases. The germline CDR1 and CDR2 sequences are SNHLY and FYNNEI.

This clonotype was recorded many times. The rearrangement joins TRBV9 to TRBJ2-7; D gene ambiguous. The V end was cut by 0 bases, the J end by 6 bases, with 4 bases between. This CDR3 has 11 residues. Germline V gene data show CDR1 as SGDLS and CDR2 as YYNGEE. DNA of the CDR3: TGTGCCAGCAGCGTAGGGGCCGAGCAGTACTTC. It yields the protein CASSVGAEQYF.

About this clonotype itself: A much larger clone is a single base away; this may be a read error. The chain joins TRBV20-1 to TRBJ1-5; no firm D call. Trimming took 6 bases from V and 9 from J, leaving 21 bases between them. This CDR3 region has 14 residues. CDR1 is DFQATT and CDR2 is SNEGSKA in the germline V gene (reference sequence). CDR3 in DNA: TGCAGTGCAAGGGATTGGAACTCCGCGGCGCCCCAGCATTTT. Translation gives CSARDWNSAAPQHF.

This clonotype has ten or more counts. V gene TRBV20-1 combines with J gene TRBJ1-4, with a tentative D call TRBD1 (5 bases). The V gene lost 6 bases and the J gene lost 4 bases, with 12 bases spanning the gap. CDR1 DFQATT and CDR2 SNEGSKA come from the germline V gene (reference sequence). This CDR3 is built from 13 residues. In DNA, the CDR3 is TGCAGTGCGAGTTGGGGGAGTAATGAAAAACTGTTTTTT. It yields the protein CSASWGSNEKLFF.

J is TRBJ1-1 and V is TRBV6-5; unclear D gene. The CDR3 runs to 14 residues. Trimming took off 7 bases at V and 1 base at J, with 13 bases between the two ends. CDR1 is MNHEY and CDR2 is SVGAGI in the germline V gene. The CDR3 DNA is TGTGCCAGCAATCCACGGAGGGCGAACACTGAAGCTTTCTTT. This gives the protein CASNPRRANTEAFF.

This clonotype showed up many times. J is TRBJ1-1 and V is TRBV7-9; D unclear. The CDR3 runs 10 residues. The germline V and J ends were trimmed by 11 bases and 0 bases, with 4 bases remaining between them. Germline V gene data show CDR1 as SEHNR and CDR2 as FQNEAQ (reference sequence). The CDR3 region has the DNA TGTGCCGGAATGAACACTGAAGCTTTCTTT. Amino acid sequence: CAGMNTEAFF.

The chain couples TRBV30 to TRBJ2-3; D perhaps matches TRBD2 (7 bases). Germline V CDR1 and CDR2: GTSNPN, SVGIG (reference sequence). CDR3 length equals 17 residues. The ends were cut back, 5 bases at V and 2 bases at J, with 23 bases in the middle. CDR3 sequence reads: CAWSHGGPEIFTDTQYF. Written as DNA, the CDR3 is TGTGCCTGGTCCCACGGGGGGCCCGAGATATTCACAGATACGCAGTATTTT.

With regard to this clonotype: A read error may produce the germline difference seen at one junction end. The CDR3 region is CAWCLGGGGTEALF. DNA of the CDR3: TGTGCCTGGTGCCTGGGGGGAGGTGGCACTGAAGCTCTCTTT. The chain couples TRBV30 to TRBJ1-1; D possibly corresponds to TRBD1 (5 bases). This CDR3 region has 14 residues. Germline values: CDR1 GTSNPN, CDR2 SVGIG (reference sequence).

This clonotype appeared a few times. The chain links TRBV6-4 to TRBJ2-3; the D call may be TRBD1 or TRBD2 (5 bases each). CDR1 and CDR2 (germline): MRHNA, SNTAGT. This CDR3 is 15 amino acids long. V was clipped by 3 bases and J by 2 bases, with 12 bases between them. In DNA, the CDR3 is TGTGCCAGCAGTGAAACGGGGCTACACACAGATACGCAGTATTTT. Residues: CASSETGLHTDTQYF.

This clonotype showed up just a few times. The genes are TRBV4-1 and TRBJ2-2, with D perhaps given as TRBD1 or TRBD2 (5 bases each). V was cut by 8 bases and J by 2 bases, with 9 bases left in between. Germline values: CDR1 MGHRA, CDR2 YSYEKL. The CDR3 is 13 amino acids. CDR3 in amino acids: CASRDPNTGELFF. The CDR3 coding sequence is TGCGCCAGCCGGGACCCTAACACCGGGGAGCTGTTTTTT.

V and J are TRBV2 and TRBJ1-1; TRBD1 is a possible D gene (5 bases). CDR3 size: 15 residues. CDR1 and CDR2 from the germline V gene are SNHLY and FYNNEI. V lost 3 bases and J 5 bases, leaving 16 bases between the germline ends. The DNA of the CDR3 is TGTGCCAGCAGTGAGTTTGAGCAGGGAAGTACTGAAGCTTTCTTT. This gives the protein CASSEFEQGSTEAFF.

This chain joins TRBV27 and TRBJ2-2; unclear D gene. Germline CDR1 is MNHEY and CDR2 is SMNVEV (reference sequence). This CDR3 is 14 amino acids long. V was clipped by 3 bases and J by 5 bases, with 10 bases between them. This CDR3 is CASSFGVTTGELFF. The CDR3, as DNA: TGTGCCAGCAGTTTCGGCGTAACTACCGGGGAGCTGTTTTTT.